Presented here are 25 T cell receptor beta chains from one specimen sequenced in a study of technical replicates of blood from a few donors. Sequencing used immunoSEQ multiplex PCR; TCRdb keeps in-frame clones, though not all of them. The sample carries about 69,000 clones, 88% recorded once. Sequenced input: PBMCs. The receptors here all came from a human donor in good health. Some clones in this sample may be carry-over from other donors' samples.

This chain joins TRBV6-4 and TRBJ2-3; 10 positions match TRBD2. J gave up 4 bases and V 4 bases, and 5 bases lay outside the gene matches. This CDR3 comprises 15 residues. Germline assignment: CDR1 MRHNA and CDR2 SNTAGT. CDR3 region: CASSATGTSADTQYF. CDR3 DNA: TGTGCCAGCAGTGCCACCGGGACTAGCGCAGATACGCAGTATTTT.

This clone was counted between two and nine times. This chain connects TRBV30 to TRBJ1-1, with D possibly matching TRBD1 (5 bases). CDR1 is GTSNPN and CDR2 is SVGIG in the germline V gene (reference sequence). Trimming shortened V by 2 bases and J by 5 bases, and 12 bases separated the two germline ends. This CDR3 region has 13 residues. This CDR3 is CAWSWRGRTEAFF. CDR3 sequence (DNA): TGTGCCTGGAGTTGGAGGGGCCGGACTGAAGCTTTCTTT.

The chain couples TRBV4-2 to TRBJ1-1; TRBD1 might be the D (5 bases). From germline, CDR1 is LGHNA and CDR2 YNFKEQ. CDR3 size: 16 residues. V lost 0 bases and J 2 bases, leaving 13 bases between the germline ends. The CDR3 here is CASSQESGRGNTEAFF. As DNA, the CDR3 is TGTGCCAGCAGCCAAGAGTCCGGGAGGGGTAACACTGAAGCTTTCTTT.

The chain uses TRBV7-2 and TRBJ1-1; D call uncertain. The CDR3 contains 13 residues. Trimming stripped 2 bases from V and 1 base from J, with 5 bases between. Germline CDR1 is SGHTA and CDR2 is FQGNSA. The CDR3 spells CASSLQENTEAFF. Written as DNA, the CDR3 is TGTGCCAGCAGCTTACAGGAGAACACTGAAGCTTTCTTT.

J is TRBJ2-3 and V is TRBV5-4, with 10 nucleotides matching TRBD2. The CDR3 has 17 amino acids. Per germline, CDR1 SGHNT and CDR2 YYREEE (reference sequence). J gave up 1 base and V 4 bases, and 9 bases lay outside the gene matches. CDR3 sequence reads: CASSPDLGLAGTDTQYF. DNA of the CDR3: TGTGCCAGCAGCCCGGACCTTGGACTAGCGGGCACAGATACGCAGTATTTT.

V gene TRBV7-9 combines with J gene TRBJ1-6, with D hard to call. Trimming shortened V by 5 bases and J by 14 bases, and 13 bases separated the two germline ends. There are 12 residues in the CDR3. Germline V CDR1 and CDR2: SEHNR, FQNEAQ (reference sequence). CDR3 in DNA: TGTGCCAGCAGCCCTATGGGCTTGGCCCTCCACTTT. Translating gives CASSPMGLALHF.

The chain recombines TRBV5-6 with TRBJ2-3, with TRBD1 matching 9 bases. There are 18 residues in the CDR3. From germline, CDR1 is SGHDT and CDR2 YYEEEE. The junction had 13 bases not matched to a gene; V was cut back by 3 bases and J by 2 bases. CDR3 nucleotides: TGTGCCAGCAGCTCGATCAAGACAGGGGGGTTCTCCACAGATACGCAGTATTTT. Translating gives CASSSIKTGGFSTDTQYF.

The chain is built from TRBV2 and TRBJ2-7; no clear D gene. The CDR3 is 12 residues long. V gave up 3 bases and J gave up 4 bases, with 7 bases separating them. The germline gives CDR1 SNHLY, CDR2 FYNNEI. For the CDR3, the DNA is TGTGCCAGCAGTGACAGGCTTTACGAGCAGTACTTC. Amino acid sequence: CASSDRLYEQYF.

This chain joins TRBV19 and TRBJ1-1, with D perhaps matching TRBD1 (6 bases). Germline V gene sequence: CDR1 LNHDA, CDR2 SQIVND (reference sequence). The CDR3 covers 14 residues. V was trimmed by 5 bases and J by 1 base, leaving 11 bases between them. CDR3 DNA: TGTGCCAGTAGTCCAACGGACAGGAACACTGAAGCTTTCTTT. Protein: CASSPTDRNTEAFF.

The chain links TRBV6-5 to TRBJ2-7; D unclear. Germline lookup yields CDR1 MNHEY and CDR2 SVGAGI. Trimming shortened V by 2 bases and J by 4 bases, and 12 bases separated the two germline ends. The CDR3 is 14 residues long. This CDR3 reads CASSYLGDSYEQYF. DNA of the CDR3: TGTGCCAGCAGTTACCTCGGAGACTCATACGAGCAGTACTTC.

The chain links TRBV5-4 to TRBJ1-6, with D perhaps matching TRBD1 (5 bases). V was trimmed by 3 bases and J by 10 bases, leaving 17 bases between them. The CDR3 has 15 amino acids. Germline loops: CDR1 SGHNT, CDR2 YYREEE (reference sequence). CDR3 residues: CASSSSGGISSPLHF. Written as DNA, the CDR3 is TGTGCCAGCAGCTCGTCTGGGGGGATTAGCTCACCCCTCCACTTT. The entire variable domain, with the rest obtained from reference TRBV5-4 and TRBJ1-6, is as follows: ETGVTQSPTHLIKTRGQQVTLRCSSQSGHNTVSWYQQALGQGPQFIFQYYREEENGRGNFPPRFSGLQFPNYSSELNVNALELDDSALYLCASSSSGGISSPLHFGNGTRLTVT.

This clone occurred once. The rearrangement links TRBV15 to TRBJ2-7; 16 bases map to TRBD2. Germline V gene sequence: CDR1 LNHNV, CDR2 YYDKDF (reference sequence). The CDR3 is made up of 17 amino acids. Trimming removed 2 bases from V and 5 bases from J; junction bases left unmatched: 6. CDR3 coding DNA: TGTGCCACCAGCAGATCGGGACTAGCGGGAGGGCCCCACGAGCAGTACTTC. Translating it yields CATSRSGLAGGPHEQYF.

The chain is built from TRBV6-5 and TRBJ1-2, with D unclear. There are 14 residues in the CDR3. The V gene's germline CDR1 is MNHEY and CDR2 SVGAGI. V dropped 0 bases and J dropped 5 bases, with 10 bases sitting between them. The CDR3 coding sequence is TGTGCCAGCAGTTACTCGAACCAGCGTTATGGCTACACCTTC. Protein product: CASSYSNQRYGYTF.

V gene TRBV18 combines with J gene TRBJ1-4, with D possibly being TRBD1 (6 bases). This CDR3 comprises 12 residues. V lost 6 bases, J lost 5 bases, and 7 bases lay in between. Per the germline V gene, CDR1 is KGHSH and CDR2 is LQKENI. Written as DNA, the CDR3 is TGTGCCAGCTCTGGACAGAATGAAAAACTGTTTTTT. This encodes CASSGQNEKLFF.

This clone was found once. This rearrangement joins TRBV19 to TRBJ2-6, with a tentative D call TRBD2 (6 bases). In germline, CDR1 is LNHDA, CDR2 SQIVND (reference sequence). This CDR3 is 15 amino acids long. With 7 bases removed from V and 0 bases from J, the gap between germline ends came to 10 bases. CDR3 amino acids: CASKGGNSGANVLTF. CDR3 nucleotides: TGTGCCAGTAAAGGCGGGAACTCTGGGGCCAACGTCCTGACTTTC.

The chain links TRBV7-2 to TRBJ1-2; TRBD1 is a possible D gene (5 bases). This CDR3 region has 15 residues. V lost 3 bases and J 4 bases, leaving 15 bases between the germline ends. The germline gives CDR1 SGHTA, CDR2 FQGNSA. The CDR3 sequence: CASSFEVGHFYGYTF. CDR3 sequence (DNA): TGTGCCAGCAGCTTTGAAGTGGGGCATTTCTATGGCTACACCTTC.

The rearrangement links TRBV11-2 to TRBJ2-7, with 8 bases aligning to TRBD2. There are 14 residues in the CDR3. V gave up 3 bases and J gave up 4 bases; unmatched junction bases: 5. Germline CDR1 SGHAT, CDR2 FQNNGV. The CDR3 protein is CASSFAGGGYEQYF. For the CDR3, the DNA is TGTGCCAGCAGCTTCGCGGGAGGTGGTTACGAGCAGTACTTC.

V and J are TRBV6-1 and TRBJ2-7, with TRBD1 matching over 7 bases. Per the germline V gene, CDR1 is MNHNS and CDR2 is SASEGT. The CDR3 runs to 13 residues. J lost 4 bases, V lost 4 bases, and 4 bases had no gene match. The CDR3 reads CASSVGQLYEQYF. The CDR3 DNA reads as TGTGCCAGCAGTGTGGGACAGTTATACGAGCAGTACTTC.

This clone was seen a few times. This chain links TRBV27 with TRBJ2-7; 7 bases fit TRBD1. The CDR3 is 13 amino acids. Germline lookup yields CDR1 MNHEY and CDR2 SMNVEV (reference sequence). V trimming: 4 bases; J trimming: 6 bases; junction bases outside the gene matches: 6. Here the CDR3 DNA reads TGTGCCAGCAGTTCTTACAGGGGAATCGAGCAGTACTTC. It yields the protein CASSSYRGIEQYF.

The chain uses TRBV19 and TRBJ1-2, with 10 bases matching TRBD1. In germline, CDR1 is LNHDA, CDR2 SQIVND (reference sequence). The CDR3 extends over 15 amino acids. The V gene end was trimmed by 6 bases and the J gene end by 8 bases; junction bases not matched to a gene: 12. CDR3 nucleotide sequence: TGTGCCAGTAGAATCCGGGACAGGGGACTAGAGGGCTACACCTTC. Protein sequence: CASRIRDRGLEGYTF. Full variable domain (rest looked up from reference TRBV19 and TRBJ1-2): DGGITQSPKYLFRKEGQNVTLSCEQNLNHDAMYWYRQDPGQGLRLIYYSQIVNDFQKGDIAEGYSVSREKKESFPLTVTSAQKNPTAFYLCASRIRDRGLEGYTFGSGTRLTVV.

The V and J genes are TRBV5-1 and TRBJ2-3, with TRBD2 matching over 8 bases. The CDR3 consists of 15 residues. The germline V gene has CDR1 SGHRS and CDR2 YFSETQ. With 2 bases clipped from V and 1 base from J, the junction kept 3 bases outside the gene matches. CDR3 nucleotides: TGCGCCAGCAGCTTCCTAGCGGGCGGCACAGATACGCAGTATTTT. Its translation is CASSFLAGGTDTQYF.

This clone was seen only once. The V gene is TRBV6-1, the J gene TRBJ1-1; no firm D call. This CDR3 has 15 amino acids. CDR1 and CDR2 (germline): MNHNS, SASEGT. V lost 1 base, J lost 0 bases, and 9 bases lay in between. The CDR3 DNA is TGTGCCAGCAGTGAAGTCCACAGCATGAACACTGAAGCTTTCTTT. Translated: CASSEVHSMNTEAFF.

The V and J genes are TRBV5-1 and TRBJ1-1; D not resolved. Trimming stripped 4 bases from V and 5 bases from J, with 21 bases between. This CDR3 is 16 amino acids long. Germline CDR1 reads SGHRS; CDR2 reads YFSETQ. In DNA, the CDR3 is TGCGCCAGCAGCCTAGGACGGGGAGCGAGAGTGACTGAAGCTTTCTTT. Protein sequence: CASSLGRGARVTEAFF.

The chain uses TRBV2 and TRBJ1-5, with D possibly matching TRBD1 (5 bases). The CDR3 sequence is 13 residues long. Germline-derived CDR1 and CDR2 are SNHLY and FYNNEI. V gave up 6 bases and J gave up 4 bases, with 10 bases separating them. The CDR3 region has the DNA TGTGCCAGCAGACTGGAGGGGAATCAGCCCCAGCATTTT. This gives the protein CASRLEGNQPQHF. Full variable domain (outside the CDR3, taken from reference TRBV2 and TRBJ1-5): EPEVTQTPSHQVTQMGQEVILRCVPISNHLYFYWYRQILGQKVEFLVSFYNNEISEKSEIFDDQFSVERPDGSNFTLKIRSTKLEDSAMYFCASRLEGNQPQHFGDGTRLSIL.

The CDR3 loop is CSVVTGYQETQYF. CDR3 DNA: TGCAGCGTTGTTACAGGGTACCAAGAGACCCAGTACTTC. The V and J genes are TRBV29-1 and TRBJ2-5; D may be TRBD1 (6 bases). The V gene lost 4 bases and the J gene lost 0 bases, with 9 bases spanning the gap. This CDR3 has 13 residues. CDR1 is SQVTM and CDR2 is ANQGSEA in the germline V gene.